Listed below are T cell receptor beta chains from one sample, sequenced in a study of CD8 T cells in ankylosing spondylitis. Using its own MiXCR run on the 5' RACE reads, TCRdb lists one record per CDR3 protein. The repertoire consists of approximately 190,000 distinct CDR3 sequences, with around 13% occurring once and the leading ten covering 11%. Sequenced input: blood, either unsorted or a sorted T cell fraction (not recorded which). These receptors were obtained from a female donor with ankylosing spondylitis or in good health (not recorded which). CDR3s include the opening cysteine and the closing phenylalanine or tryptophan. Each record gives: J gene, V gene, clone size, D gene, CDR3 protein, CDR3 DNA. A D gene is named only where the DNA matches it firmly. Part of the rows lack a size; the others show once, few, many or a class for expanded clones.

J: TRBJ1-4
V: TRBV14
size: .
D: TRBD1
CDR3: CASSQDLRDRGSWNEKLFF
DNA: TGTGCCAGCAGCCAAGATCTTAGGGACAGGGGTTCCTGGAATGAAAAACTGTTTTTT

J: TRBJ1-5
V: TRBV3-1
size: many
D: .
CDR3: CASSQDGVNQPQHF
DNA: TGTGCCAGCAGCCAAGATGGGGTCAATCAGCCCCAGCATTTT

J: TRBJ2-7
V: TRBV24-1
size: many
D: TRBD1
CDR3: CATSDRKDRDGYEQYF
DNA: TGTGCCACCAGTGATCGCAAGGACAGGGACGGCTACGAGCAGTACTTC

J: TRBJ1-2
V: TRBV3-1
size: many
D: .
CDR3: CASSRGVGYGYTF
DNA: TGTGCCAGCAGCCGAGGCGTAGGCTATGGCTACACCTTC

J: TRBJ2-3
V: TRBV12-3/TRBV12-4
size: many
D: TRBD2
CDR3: CASTGGRSTDTQYF
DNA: TGTGCCAGCACGGGAGGCAGAAGCACAGATACGCAGTATTTT

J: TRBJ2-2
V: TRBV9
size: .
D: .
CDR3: CASSVGQSNTGELFF
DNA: TGTGCCAGCAGCGTCGGACAGTCGAACACCGGGGAGCTGTTTTTT

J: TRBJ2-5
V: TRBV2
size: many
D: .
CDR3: CANSQNPPETQYF
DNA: TGTGCCAACAGTCAGAACCCTCCGGAGACCCAGTACTTC

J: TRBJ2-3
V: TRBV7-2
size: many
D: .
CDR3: CASSLQRGTDTQYF
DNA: TGTGCCAGCAGCTTACAACGGGGCACAGATACGCAGTATTTT

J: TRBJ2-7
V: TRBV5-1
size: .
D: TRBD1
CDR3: CASSVRQGLDEQYF
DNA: TGCGCCAGCAGCGTTCGACAGGGTCTGGACGAGCAGTACTTC

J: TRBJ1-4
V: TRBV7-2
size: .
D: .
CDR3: CASSLKGLRGEKLFF
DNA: TGTGCCAGCAGCCTGAAGGGGTTAAGGGGCGAAAAACTGTTTTTT

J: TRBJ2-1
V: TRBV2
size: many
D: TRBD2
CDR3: CASRPQTSGIGNEQFF
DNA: TGTGCCAGCAGGCCACAGACTAGCGGGATAGGCAATGAGCAGTTCTTC

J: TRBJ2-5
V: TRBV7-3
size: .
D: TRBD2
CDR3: CASSLTGGTRIETQYF
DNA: TGTGCCAGCAGCTTAACGGGGGGGACTAGAATAGAGACCCAGTACTTC

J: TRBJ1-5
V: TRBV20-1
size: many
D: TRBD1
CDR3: CSARPGGDFSNQPQHF
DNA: TGCAGTGCTAGACCAGGGGGGGATTTTAGCAATCAGCCCCAGCATTTT

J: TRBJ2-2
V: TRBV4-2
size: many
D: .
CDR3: CASSPPRVENAGELFF
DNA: TGTGCCAGCAGCCCGCCAAGGGTAGAAAACGCCGGGGAGCTGTTTTTT

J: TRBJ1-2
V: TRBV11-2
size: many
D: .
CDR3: CASSLTGVGYGYTF
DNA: TGTGCCAGCAGCCTTACGGGGGTCGGCTATGGCTACACCTTC

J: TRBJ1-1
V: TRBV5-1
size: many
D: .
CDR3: CASSLPGNTEAFF
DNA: TGCGCCAGCAGCTTGCCAGGGAACACTGAAGCTTTCTTT

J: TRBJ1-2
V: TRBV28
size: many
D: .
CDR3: CASSFSGFSYGYTF
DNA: TGTGCCAGCAGTTTTTCCGGGTTTTCCTATGGCTACACCTTC

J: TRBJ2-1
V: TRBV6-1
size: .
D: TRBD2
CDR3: CASSEYGGTKEQFF
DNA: TGTGCCAGCAGTGAATACGGGGGGACCAAGGAGCAGTTCTTC

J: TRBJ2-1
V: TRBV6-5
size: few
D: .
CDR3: CASSYNTLVYEQFF
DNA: TGTGCCAGCAGCTACAATACACTGGTCTATGAGCAGTTCTTC

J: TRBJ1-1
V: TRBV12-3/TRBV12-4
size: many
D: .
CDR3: CASSLGQLDEAFF
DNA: TGTGCCAGCAGTTTAGGACAGCTTGATGAAGCTTTCTTT

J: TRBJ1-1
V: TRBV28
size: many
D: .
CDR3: CASSSRVTGWLNTEAFF
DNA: TGTGCCAGCAGTTCCCGGGTCACGGGTTGGTTGAACACTGAAGCTTTCTTT

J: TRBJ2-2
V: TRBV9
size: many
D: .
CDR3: CARPDRNTGELFF
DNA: TGTGCCAGACCGGACAGGAACACCGGGGAGCTGTTTTTT

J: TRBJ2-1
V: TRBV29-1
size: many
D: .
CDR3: CSVAFRLSSYNEQFF
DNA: TGCAGCGTTGCCTTCCGACTTAGCTCCTACAATGAGCAGTTCTTC

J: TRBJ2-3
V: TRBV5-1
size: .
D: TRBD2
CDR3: CASSPGAGGTDTQYF
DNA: TGCGCCAGCAGCCCCGGAGCGGGAGGCACAGATACGCAGTATTTT

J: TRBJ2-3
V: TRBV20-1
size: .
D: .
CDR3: CSATGTTDTQYF
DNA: TGCAGTGCTACGGGGACCACAGATACGCAGTATTTT

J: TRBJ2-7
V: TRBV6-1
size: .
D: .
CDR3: CASSEGQPSYEQYF
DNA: TGTGCCAGCAGTGAAGGTCAGCCGTCCTACGAGCAGTACTTC

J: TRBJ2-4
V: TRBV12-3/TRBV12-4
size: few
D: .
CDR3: CASSPPGLAKNIQYF
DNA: TGTGCCAGCAGTCCCCCGGGACTAGCCAAAAACATTCAGTACTTC

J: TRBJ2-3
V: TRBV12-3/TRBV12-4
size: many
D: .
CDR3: CASDGGGSINTDTQYF
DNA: TGTGCCAGCGACGGGGGCGGGAGCATAAACACAGATACGCAGTATTTT

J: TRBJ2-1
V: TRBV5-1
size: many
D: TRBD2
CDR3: CASSLFSSGSYNEQFF
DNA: TGCGCCAGCAGCTTGTTCTCTAGCGGGAGCTACAATGAGCAGTTCTTC

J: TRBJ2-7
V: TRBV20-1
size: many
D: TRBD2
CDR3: CSANSPGTSGSYEQYF
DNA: TGCAGTGCAAACTCCCCCGGGACTAGCGGGAGTTACGAGCAGTACTTC

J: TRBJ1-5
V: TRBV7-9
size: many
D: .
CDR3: CASSLGSGQPQHF
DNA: TGTGCCAGCAGCTTGGGGTCGGGTCAGCCCCAGCATTTT

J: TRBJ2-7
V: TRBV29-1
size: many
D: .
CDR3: CSVEDRVRSSYEQYF
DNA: TGCAGCGTTGAAGATCGAGTGCGTAGCTCCTACGAGCAGTACTTC

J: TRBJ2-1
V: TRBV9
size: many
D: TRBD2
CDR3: CASSVAGGSYNEQFF
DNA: TGTGCCAGCAGCGTAGCGGGAGGGTCCTACAATGAGCAGTTCTTC

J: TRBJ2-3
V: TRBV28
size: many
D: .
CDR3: CASTQGGGTQYF
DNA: TGTGCCAGCACTCAAGGGGGGGGTACGCAGTATTTT

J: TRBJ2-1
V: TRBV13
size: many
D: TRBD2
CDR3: CASSIWTSFTYNEQFF
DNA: TGTGCCAGCAGCATATGGACTAGTTTTACCTACAATGAGCAGTTCTTC

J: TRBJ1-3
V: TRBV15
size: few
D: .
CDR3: CATSRKKTVESGNTIYF
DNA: TGTGCCACCAGCAGAAAGAAGACCGTGGAGTCTGGAAACACCATATATTTT

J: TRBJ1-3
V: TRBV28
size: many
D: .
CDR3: CASIGGSLSGNTIYF
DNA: TGTGCCAGCATTGGCGGATCGCTCTCTGGAAACACCATATATTTT

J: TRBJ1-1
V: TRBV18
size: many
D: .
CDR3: CASSPRATTEAFF
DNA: TGTGCCAGCTCACCAAGGGCGACCACTGAAGCTTTCTTT

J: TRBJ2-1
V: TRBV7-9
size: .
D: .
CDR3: CASSLEGLGHEQFF
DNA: TGTGCCAGCAGCCTCGAAGGGCTCGGTCATGAGCAGTTCTTC

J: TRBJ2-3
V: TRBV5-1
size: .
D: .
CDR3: CASSSVGPTDTQYF
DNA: TGCGCCAGCAGCTCCGTCGGGCCCACAGATACGCAGTATTTT

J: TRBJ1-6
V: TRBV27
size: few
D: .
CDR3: CASKTGPSFLRNIDNSPLHF
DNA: TGTGCCAGCAAGACGGGACCGTCTTTTCTAAGAAATATCGATAATTCACCCCTCCACTTT

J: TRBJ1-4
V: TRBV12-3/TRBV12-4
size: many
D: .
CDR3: CASSLDVEKLFF
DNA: TGTGCCAGCAGTTTAGACGTTGAAAAACTGTTTTTT

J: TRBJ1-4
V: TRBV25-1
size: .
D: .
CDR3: CASSEARGSTNEKLFF
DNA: TGTGCCAGCAGTGAGGCCCGGGGGTCAACTAATGAAAAACTGTTTTTT